One sample yielded the 23 T cell receptor beta chains listed below, sequenced in a study of cytotoxic CD8 clonotypes in ibrutinib-treated CLL. Assay used: immunoSEQ multiplex PCR; TCRdb lists only in-frame clones, some missing. The sample has 60,000 or so clones, around 60% seen once. Material: PBMCs, obtained after 12 months of ibrutinib treatment. Receptor source: a human donor with chronic lymphocytic leukemia.

This clone was recorded many times. The chain is built from TRBV5-1 and TRBJ2-2; the D is unclear. The germline V gene has CDR1 SGHRS and CDR2 YFSETQ. The germline V and J ends were trimmed by 4 bases and 7 bases, with 17 bases remaining between them. The CDR3 runs to 15 residues. The CDR3 reads CASSPTSTSIGELFF. The CDR3 bases are TGCGCCAGCAGCCCGACATCGACGTCCATCGGGGAGCTGTTTTTT.

This clone showed up just once. The V and J genes are TRBV27 and TRBJ2-5, with TRBD2 matching over 7 bases. The trim removed 5 bases at V and 3 bases at J, leaving 0 bases unmatched. Germline V CDR1 and CDR2: MNHEY, SMNVEV (reference sequence). This CDR3 is 12 amino acids long. The CDR3 is CASSRGEETQYF. In DNA, the CDR3 is TGTGCCAGCAGTCGGGGGGAAGAGACCCAGTACTTC.

This clone was seen a few times. This sequence joins TRBV5-1 and TRBJ2-3; 9 bases match TRBD2. Germline V gives CDR1 SGHRS, CDR2 YFSETQ. V was clipped by 5 bases and J by 2 bases; unmatched bases: 12. The CDR3 consists of 17 residues. CDR3 residues: CASSPEGTSRLTDTQYF. The CDR3, as DNA: TGCGCCAGCAGTCCGGAAGGGACTAGCAGACTCACAGATACGCAGTATTTT.

This chain connects TRBV7-9 to TRBJ1-6; tentatively, D is TRBD1 (5 bases). V lost 5 bases to trimming and J lost 9 bases, with 8 bases between them. CDR1 is SEHNR and CDR2 is FQNEAQ in the germline V gene (reference sequence). The CDR3 sequence is 12 residues long. The CDR3 loop reads CASSGGTSPLHF. CDR3 coding DNA: TGTGCCAGCAGCGGGGGGACTTCACCCCTCCACTTT.

This clone was detected many times. The V call is TRBV28, the J call TRBJ2-2, with 7 bases matching TRBD1. The CDR3 runs to 13 residues. Germline CDR1 and CDR2: MDHEN and SYDVKM. V shed 6 bases and J 7 bases; nucleotides not matched to a gene: 5. This CDR3 is CASRRQGYGELFF. In DNA, the CDR3 is TGTGCCAGCAGACGACAGGGATACGGGGAGCTGTTTTTT. Full variable domain (outside the CDR3, taken from reference TRBV28 and TRBJ2-2): DVKVTQSSRYLVKRTGEKVFLECVQDMDHENMFWYRQDPGLGLRLIYFSYDVKMKEKGDIPEGYSVSREKKERFSLILESASTNQTSMYLCASRRQGYGELFFGEGSRLTVL.

The V and J genes are TRBV13 and TRBJ1-2, with 7 bases lining up with TRBD1. Per germline, CDR1 PRHDT and CDR2 FYEKMQ (reference sequence). The CDR3 loop spans 13 amino acids. Trimming cost V 5 bases and J 7 bases; bases outside gene matches: 7. CDR3 residues: CASSVSQGVGYTF. The CDR3 region has the DNA TGTGCCAGCAGCGTAAGCCAGGGGGTTGGCTACACCTTC.

The V call is TRBV5-1, the J call TRBJ2-2; possibly TRBD2 for D (5 bases). CDR1 and CDR2 (germline): SGHRS, YFSETQ. V was cut by 4 bases and J by 9 bases, with 13 bases left in between. The CDR3 runs to 13 residues. CDR3 amino acids: CASSSGNVRELFF. The CDR3 DNA is TGCGCCAGCAGCAGCGGAAATGTAAGGGAGCTGTTTTTT. Supplemented by reference TRBV5-1 and TRBJ2-2, the full variable domain reads KAGVTQTPRYLIKTRGQQVTLSCSPISGHRSVSWYQQTPGQGLQFLFEYFSETQRNKGNFPGRFSGRQFSNSRSEMNVSTLELGDSALYLCASSSGNVRELFFGEGSRLTVL.

This clone was seen once. V is TRBV5-4 and J is TRBJ2-7; 9 bases align to TRBD1. The CDR3 consists of 15 residues. Germline CDR1 reads SGHNT; CDR2 reads YYREEE (reference sequence). Losses at the gene ends were 4 bases for V and 3 bases for J; bases not matched to a gene: 8. CDR3 nucleotides: TGTGCCAGCAGCCCAGGGACAGGGAGAGGCTACGAGCAGTACGTC. Its translation is CASSPGTGRGYEQYV.

The V call is TRBV27, the J call TRBJ2-3, with D perhaps matching TRBD2 (5 bases). Germline loops: CDR1 MNHEY, CDR2 SMNVEV (reference sequence). V lost 5 bases, J lost 5 bases, and 14 bases lay in between. The CDR3 consists of 14 residues. CDR3: CASSPRALGDTQYF. The CDR3 nucleotides are TGTGCCAGCAGTCCGCGGGCCCTAGGAGATACGCAGTATTTT.

This clone was recorded at least ten times. The V call is TRBV5-1, the J call TRBJ1-2; D is uncertain. Germline values: CDR1 SGHRS, CDR2 YFSETQ. The CDR3 sequence is 15 residues long. V lost 0 bases to trimming and J lost 1 base, with 10 bases between them. The CDR3: CASSLAAGGNYGYTF. As DNA, the CDR3 is TGCGCCAGCAGCTTGGCCGCGGGCGGTAACTATGGCTACACCTTC.

The chain carries TRBV6-5 and TRBJ1-2; D not resolved. V shed 5 bases and J shed 3 bases, with 10 bases lying between them. CDR1 and CDR2 (germline): MNHEY, SVGAGI. There are 13 residues in the CDR3. The CDR3 protein is CASSEGRDYGYTF. CDR3 bases: TGTGCCAGCAGTGAAGGGAGGGACTATGGCTACACCTTC.

V and J are TRBV29-1 and TRBJ2-5, with D unclear. Trimming stripped 4 bases from V and 5 bases from J, with 8 bases between. Per germline, CDR1 SQVTM and CDR2 ANQGSEA. This CDR3 region has 11 residues. The CDR3 loop is CSVGDVETQYF. DNA of the CDR3: TGCAGCGTTGGGGATGTGGAGACCCAGTACTTC.

This chain joins TRBV4-1 and TRBJ1-2, with D perhaps matching TRBD1 (5 bases). V gave up 0 bases and J gave up 6 bases, with 14 bases separating them. Per germline, CDR1 MGHRA and CDR2 YSYEKL. The length of the CDR3 is 15 residues. The CDR3 protein is CASSQEETGTHGYTF. CDR3 DNA sequence: TGCGCCAGCAGCCAAGAGGAAACCGGGACCCATGGCTACACCTTC.

Of note for this clone: The DNA is left out, because the CDR3 cannot be placed on it with certainty; the CDR3 is given as TCRdb lists it. This sequence joins TRBV28 and TRBJ2-1; the listed D gene, TRBD2, was not tested against the DNA. Germline CDR1 and CDR2: MDHEN and SYDVKM. The CDR3 length equals 16 residues, ends included. CDR3 region: CASSTSGGWSYNEQFF.

The J gene is TRBJ1-2, the V gene TRBV15, with 10 bases matching TRBD1. CDR1 LNHNV and CDR2 YYDKDF come from the germline V gene (reference sequence). CDR3 size: 15 residues. V lost 4 bases, J lost 3 bases, and 5 bases stayed unmatched. CDR3 loop: CATSKVGTGDYGYTF. The CDR3 DNA follows: TGTGCCACCAGCAAGGTCGGGACAGGGGACTATGGCTACACCTTC.

The chain carries TRBV5-1 and TRBJ2-3, with D perhaps TRBD1 or TRBD2 (5 bases each). The CDR3 totals 13 residues. V lost 4 bases and J 5 bases, leaving 11 bases between the germline ends. CDR1 and CDR2 from the germline V gene are SGHRS and YFSETQ. CDR3 coding DNA: TGCGCCAGCAGCCCCGGGACCCGAGATACGCAGTATTTT. Translation: CASSPGTRDTQYF.

This clone has just one count. The chain joins TRBV11-2 to TRBJ1-4, with no clear D. Germline values: CDR1 SGHAT, CDR2 FQNNGV. There are 17 residues in the CDR3. Deletions cut 2 bases from V and 5 bases from J, with 18 bases between. The CDR3 protein is CASSLYWQPVGNEKLFF. The CDR3 nucleotides are TGTGCCAGCAGCTTATATTGGCAACCAGTTGGCAATGAAAAACTGTTTTTT.

At least ten counts were recorded for this clone. The chain couples TRBV4-2 to TRBJ1-5; TRBD1 might be the D (5 bases). From germline, CDR1 is LGHNA and CDR2 YNFKEQ. Trimming removed 0 bases from V and 0 bases from J, with 15 bases in between. The CDR3 loop spans 18 amino acids. CDR3 nucleotide sequence: TGTGCCAGCAGCCAAGAACCGGACACAAGCTATAGCAATCAGCCCCAGCATTTT. Protein: CASSQEPDTSYSNQPQHF.

This rearrangement joins TRBV2 to TRBJ1-2; 7 nucleotides align to TRBD1. The CDR3 spans 13 residues. V lost 8 bases to trimming and J lost 4 bases; unmatched junction nucleotides: 7. The germline gives CDR1 SNHLY, CDR2 FYNNEI. CDR3 residues: CASSGQSAYGYTF. CDR3 DNA: TGTGCCAGCTCGGGACAGTCCGCCTATGGCTACACCTTC.

V and J are TRBV5-1 and TRBJ1-4, with D hard to call. This CDR3 comprises 13 residues. V shed 0 bases and J shed 7 bases, with 7 bases lying between them. CDR1 and CDR2 from the germline V gene are SGHRS and YFSETQ. DNA for the CDR3: TGCGCCAGCAGCTTGGCGATGGGTGAAAAACTGTTTTTT. Its translation: CASSLAMGEKLFF. Looking up the rest from reference TRBV5-1 and TRBJ1-4 gives the full variable domain: KAGVTQTPRYLIKTRGQQVTLSCSPISGHRSVSWYQQTPGQGLQFLFEYFSETQRNKGNFPGRFSGRQFSNSRSEMNVSTLELGDSALYLCASSLAMGEKLFFGSGTQLSVL.

This clone was observed a few times. The V call is TRBV18, the J call TRBJ2-7; possibly TRBD2 for D (6 bases). Between the trimmed V and J ends, which lost 2 bases and 4 bases, there was a span of 15 bases. This CDR3 comprises 15 residues. In germline, CDR1 is KGHSH, CDR2 LQKENI. The CDR3: CASSPSPLAGYEQYF. In DNA, the CDR3 is TGTGCCAGCTCACCATCGCCTCTTGCGGGGTACGAGCAGTACTTC.

The chain uses TRBV7-9 and TRBJ2-2; D remains ambiguous. V lost 0 bases, J lost 8 bases, and 7 bases lay in between. The CDR3 is made up of 13 amino acids. Germline V CDR1 and CDR2: SEHNR, FQNEAQ (reference sequence). CDR3 DNA: TGTGCCAGCAGCTTAGCGAGAAGAGGGGAGCTGTTTTTT. Its protein product is CASSLARRGELFF.

J is TRBJ2-3 and V is TRBV19; perhaps TRBD2 as D (6 bases). V was clipped by 5 bases and J by 1 base, with 13 bases between them. This CDR3 comprises 15 residues. CDR1 is LNHDA and CDR2 is SQIVND in the germline V gene (reference sequence). CDR3 nucleotides: TGTGCCAGTAGTGGGGTCGGGGAGGGCACAGATACGCAGTATTTT. Amino acid sequence: CASSGVGEGTDTQYF. Variable domain in full (rest from reference TRBV19 and TRBJ2-3): DGGITQSPKYLFRKEGQNVTLSCEQNLNHDAMYWYRQDPGQGLRLIYYSQIVNDFQKGDIAEGYSVSREKKESFPLTVTSAQKNPTAFYLCASSGVGEGTDTQYFGPGTRLTVL.